Below are 25 T cell receptor beta chains sequenced from a single sample in a study of human T cells and chemical hapten exposure. TCRdb reprocessed the RACE reads with MiXCR, giving one entry per CDR3 protein. The table lists some 400,000 distinct CDR3 sequences, roughly 4.8% of them singletons. The time point was: patch test 1, 2 weeks after DPC sensitization. As to treatment: therapeutic diphenylcyclopropenone sensitization with weekly scalp DPC. This specimen consisted of whole blood, obtained in connection with sensitization to the hapten diphenylcyclopropenone (DPC). The receptor source for this set is a woman aged 45-65 years with alopecia areata. Some clones in this sample may be carry-over from other donors' samples.

This clonotype was picked up many times. The CDR3 nucleotides are TGTGCCAGCAGTTTAGGGGGAGTTGATCAGCCCCAGCATTTT. Amino acids: CASSLGGVDQPQHF. This sequence joins TRBV12-3 or TRBV12-4 and TRBJ1-5, with D uncertain. The CDR3 is made up of 14 amino acids. V gave up 1 base and J gave up 5 bases, with 9 bases separating them.

This clonotype was picked up many times. V gene TRBV11-2 combines with J gene TRBJ2-2; no clear D. Trimming pared 3 bases from V and 0 bases from J, leaving 11 bases between. This CDR3 has 16 residues. CDR1 and CDR2 (germline): SGHAT, FQNNGV. The CDR3 DNA follows: TGTGCCAGCAGCTTCGGGCGGTTCGCGAACACCGGGGAGCTGTTTTTT. Translated: CASSFGRFANTGELFF.

CDR3 amino acids: CASSLGDLDYNEQFF. The DNA of the CDR3 is TGTGCCAGCAGCTTAGGGGACTTGGATTACAATGAGCAGTTCTTC. The chain links TRBV7-9 to TRBJ2-1; the D gene is possibly TRBD2 (6 bases). CDR1 is SEHNR, CDR2 FQNEAQ, per germline (reference sequence). This CDR3 is built from 15 residues. V lost 1 base and J lost 4, with 11 bases in between.

The chain is built from TRBV29-1 and TRBJ2-2; D not resolved. Germline CDR1 SQVTM, CDR2 ANQGSEA. CDR3 length equals 15 residues. Deletions cut 0 bases from V and 9 bases from J, with 17 bases between. The CDR3 protein is CSVEDPTRHDRELFF. The DNA for the CDR3 is TGCAGCGTTGAAGATCCGACAAGACATGACCGGGAGCTGTTTTTT.

For this clonotype: One junction end does not reproduce the germline sequence, and a read error may be involved. The chain couples TRBV12-3 or TRBV12-4 to TRBJ2-7; D call uncertain. This CDR3 is built from 11 residues. The CDR3 sequence is CASSLGPMGHF. The CDR3 DNA follows: TGTGCCAGCAGTCTAGGACCAATGGGTCACTTC.

This chain uses TRBV5-1 with TRBJ2-3, with TRBD2 identical over 9 bases. V gave up 2 bases and J gave up 1 base; unmatched junction bases: 2. The CDR3 spans 15 residues. CDR1 is SGHRS, CDR2 YFSETQ, per germline. The CDR3 nucleotides are TGCGCCAGCAGCTTTATAGCGGGGGGCACAGATACGCAGTATTTT. It encodes CASSFIAGGTDTQYF.

This clonotype occurred a few times. This chain uses TRBV20-1 with TRBJ1-6; D is perhaps TRBD1 (5 bases). The CDR3 is 15 residues long. From germline, CDR1 is DFQATT and CDR2 SNEGSKA (reference sequence). Trimming left V 1 base short and J 7 bases short, with 14 bases between. The CDR3 nucleotides are TGCAGTGCTAGAGCCACACAGGCGGGAAATTCACCCCTCCACTTT. Amino acids: CSARATQAGNSPLHF.

This clonotype appeared once. This chain uses TRBV15 with TRBJ2-2, with D possibly being TRBD1 (6 bases). Per the germline V gene, CDR1 is LNHNV and CDR2 is YYDKDF (reference sequence). The CDR3 loop spans 16 amino acids. V lost 0 bases and J 2 bases, leaving 10 bases between the germline ends. The CDR3 bases are TGTGCCACCAGCAGAGATTCGGACAGCAACACCGGGGAGCTGTTTTTT. Translating it yields CATSRDSDSNTGELFF.

This clonotype was recorded at least ten times. CDR3 protein: CATADIASNTGELFF. CDR3 in DNA: TGCGCCACCGCCGACATAGCGTCGAACACCGGGGAGCTGTTTTTT. The chain combines TRBV5-1 with TRBJ2-2; TRBD2 might be the D (5 bases). From germline, CDR1 is SGHRS and CDR2 YFSETQ. The length of the CDR3 is 15 residues. The V end lost 9 bases, the J end lost 0 bases, and 15 bases lay between the germline ends. The whole variable domain, filled in from reference TRBV5-1 and TRBJ2-2, reads KAGVTQTPRYLIKTRGQQVTLSCSPISGHRSVSWYQQTPGQGLQFLFEYFSETQRNKGNFPGRFSGRQFSNSRSEMNVSTLELGDSALYLCATADIASNTGELFFGEGSRLTVL.

This clonotype was counted between two and nine times. The chain couples TRBV2 to TRBJ1-4, with a tentative D call TRBD1 (5 bases). CDR1 and CDR2 from the germline V gene are SNHLY and FYNNEI. The length of the CDR3 is 13 residues. The ends were cut back, 6 bases at V and 6 bases at J, with 11 bases in the middle. The CDR3 loop reads CASSRDSYEKLFF. As DNA, the CDR3 is TGTGCCAGCAGCCGGGACTCGTATGAAAAACTGTTTTTT.

This clonotype came up many times. The chain links TRBV6-1 to TRBJ2-7; D unclear. This CDR3 is built from 14 residues. Looked up from germline, CDR1 is MNHNS and CDR2 is SASEGT. Trimming removed 2 bases at V and 6 bases at J, with 14 bases between. The DNA of the CDR3 is TGTGCCAGCAGTGAACTAAATGCACCGTTCGAGCAGTACTTC. Protein sequence: CASSELNAPFEQYF.

This clonotype was seen a handful of times. This rearrangement joins TRBV11-1 to TRBJ2-7, with 8 bases lining up with TRBD1. Losses at the gene ends were 3 bases for V and 5 bases for J; bases not matched to a gene: 6. The CDR3 runs to 14 residues. Germline V CDR1 and CDR2: SGHAT, FQDESV (reference sequence). CDR3 loop: CASSFGRGLNEQYF. The CDR3 region has the DNA TGTGCCAGCAGCTTCGGCAGGGGGCTGAACGAGCAGTACTTC.

This clonotype was recorded many times. The rearrangement links TRBV7-2 to TRBJ2-2; possible D gene TRBD1, 5 bases. V was clipped by 5 bases and J by 9 bases, with 13 bases between them. Germline V gene data show CDR1 as SGHTA and CDR2 as FQGNSA. This CDR3 comprises 13 residues. CDR3 loop: CASSPGQPRELFF. The CDR3 DNA sequence: TGTGCCAGCAGCCCTGGACAACCAAGGGAGCTGTTTTTT.

This clonotype was seen only a few times. V usage is TRBV2 and J usage is TRBJ2-1; no definite D call. Germline values: CDR1 SNHLY, CDR2 FYNNEI. The CDR3 runs to 12 residues. V lost 6 bases to trimming and J lost 5 bases, with 8 bases between them. The CDR3 coding sequence is TGTGCCAGCAGGGAAACGAACAATGAGCAGTTCTTC. Encoded protein: CASRETNNEQFF.

This clonotype was recorded many times. The rearrangement uses TRBV20-1 and TRBJ2-1; D possibly matches TRBD1 or TRBD2 (5 bases each). V was shortened by 6 bases and J by 9 bases, with 15 bases between the two germline ends. CDR1 and CDR2 (germline): DFQATT, SNEGSKA (reference sequence). The CDR3 consists of 12 residues. CDR3 in amino acids: CSAGTADSEQFF. The CDR3 bases are TGCAGTGCGGGGACGGCGGATTCTGAGCAGTTCTTC.

There are a few counts of this clonotype. This sequence joins TRBV6-2 or TRBV6-3 and TRBJ1-5, with unresolved D. Germline CDR1 is MNHEY and CDR2 is SVGEGT. Trimming shortened V by 5 bases and J by 4 bases, and 9 bases separated the two germline ends. This CDR3 contains 13 residues. The CDR3 DNA follows: TGTGCCAGCAGTCACGGACCTAATCAGCCCCAGCATTTT. Its translation is CASSHGPNQPQHF.

In this sample, this clonotype turned up many times. The chain combines TRBV20-1 with TRBJ2-7; weak D call: TRBD2 (6 bases). The CDR3 sequence is 14 residues long. V lost 5 bases, J lost 0 bases, and 14 bases lay in between. The V gene's germline CDR1 is DFQATT and CDR2 SNEGSKA (reference sequence). The CDR3 region is CSARRDFSSYEQYF. CDR3 coding DNA: TGCAGTGCTCGCCGGGACTTTAGCTCCTACGAGCAGTACTTC.

This clonotype has at least ten counts. The chain joins TRBV12-3 or TRBV12-4 to TRBJ2-1, with a possible D match to TRBD1 (6 bases). Trimming cost V 5 bases and J 7 bases, with 12 bases left between them. The CDR3 length is 13 residues. DNA for the CDR3: TGTGCCAGCAGTCAGGGGTTTGCTAATGAGCAGTTCTTC. Translation gives CASSQGFANEQFF.

This clonotype appeared many times. The chain employs TRBV18 and TRBJ1-1; 10 bases align to TRBD1. The CDR3 covers 13 residues. Trimming took 3 bases from V and 7 from J; bases not matched to a gene: 2. The V gene's germline CDR1 is KGHSH and CDR2 LQKENI. DNA for the CDR3: TGTGCCAGCTCACCTCGGGACAGGGGTGAAGCTTTCTTT. This encodes CASSPRDRGEAFF.

This clonotype was detected a few times. The gene calls are TRBV20-1 and TRBJ2-1, with D maybe TRBD2 (6 bases). The CDR3 is 15 residues long. Between the trimmed V and J ends, which lost 4 bases and 4 bases, there was a span of 17 bases. Per the germline V gene, CDR1 is DFQATT and CDR2 is SNEGSKA (reference sequence). CDR3 DNA: TGCAGTGCTAAGGCCCTAGCGCGTTTGTACAATGAGCAGTTCTTC. Translation gives CSAKALARLYNEQFF.

Many counts were recorded for this clonotype. The chain joins TRBV3-1 to TRBJ2-7; TRBD2 aligns across 10 bases. The V gene end was trimmed by 0 bases and the J gene end by 7 bases; junction bases not matched to a gene: 9. Germline V gene data show CDR1 as LGHDT and CDR2 as YNNKEL (reference sequence). This CDR3 contains 16 residues. The CDR3 DNA reads as TGTGCCAGCAGCCAAGATAATCGAGCGGGGGGGCGGGAGCAGTACTTC. Translating gives CASSQDNRAGGREQYF.

This clonotype came up many times. The DNA of the CDR3 is TGTGCCAGCAGTTTCGTGGGGTTGGAGCAGTTCTTC. This translates into CASSFVGLEQFF. V usage is TRBV12-3 or TRBV12-4 and J usage is TRBJ2-1; the D is unclear. Trimming removed 3 bases at V and 10 bases at J, with 10 bases between. This CDR3 is built from 12 residues.

This clonotype has a count of ten or more. The chain recombines TRBV6-5 with TRBJ1-1; D is uncertain. This CDR3 contains 13 residues. V gave up 1 base and J gave up 5 bases, with 8 bases separating them. In germline, CDR1 is MNHEY, CDR2 SVGAGI. CDR3 nucleotides: TGTGCCAGCAGTTACTGGAGTGGAACTGAAGCTTTCTTT. Amino acids: CASSYWSGTEAFF.

The chain employs TRBV29-1 and TRBJ2-3; TRBD2 matches 13 bases. The germline V gene encodes CDR1 SQVTM and CDR2 ANQGSEA. The J segment lost 6 bases and the V segment lost 4 bases, leaving 10 bases of the junction unmatched. The CDR3 is made up of 16 amino acids. CDR3 sequence: CSVVPGLAGSRDTQYF. The CDR3 coding sequence is TGCAGCGTTGTCCCGGGACTAGCGGGGAGCAGGGATACGCAGTATTTT.

The chain carries TRBV20-1 and TRBJ2-3; the match to TRBD2 covers 12 bases. CDR3 size: 16 residues. From germline, CDR1 is DFQATT and CDR2 SNEGSKA (reference sequence). Trimming removed 0 bases from V and 5 bases from J; junction bases left unmatched: 6. In nucleotides, the CDR3 is TGCAGTGCTAGAGAGCTAGCGGGGGGGCAGGAAGATACGCAGTATTTT. It translates to CSARELAGGQEDTQYF.